Listed here are 21 T cell receptor beta chains from one sample, sequenced in a study of T cell responses to AZD1222 COVID-19 vaccine. Sequenced by immunoSEQ multiplex PCR; TCRdb stores in-frame clones only, minus some. The sample carries under 150,000 clones, around nine tenths recorded once. The sequencing used peripheral blood, collected on day 0 of AZD1222 vaccination. These receptors were taken from an adult in good health.

The CDR3 sequence is CASSPLLTGMSYEQYF. In DNA form, the CDR3 reads TGTGCCAGCTCACCACTCTTGACAGGGATGTCCTACGAGCAGTACTTC. This chain joins TRBV18 and TRBJ2-7, with 7 bases lining up with TRBD1. From germline, CDR1 is KGHSH and CDR2 LQKENI. This CDR3 has 16 amino acids. V was pared by 1 base and J by 1 base, with 7 bases of the junction left unmatched.

The CDR3 loop reads CASSFGRLAIYEQYF. CDR3 nucleotide sequence: TGTGCCAGCAGCTTTGGACGTCTAGCGATCTACGAGCAGTACTTC. The chain joins TRBV5-5 to TRBJ2-7, with D possibly matching TRBD2 (6 bases). V was shortened by 2 bases and J by 3 bases, with 15 bases between the two germline ends. Germline CDR1 reads SGHKS; CDR2 reads YYEKEE (reference sequence). This CDR3 spans 15 amino acids. The full variable domain, with the rest looked up from reference TRBV5-5 and TRBJ2-7, is DAGVTQSPTHLIKTRGQQVTLRCSPISGHKSVSWYQQVLGQGPQFIFQYYEKEERGRGNFPDRFSARQFPNYSSELNVNALLLGDSALYLCASSFGRLAIYEQYFGPGTRLTVT.

This chain connects TRBV7-9 to TRBJ1-1, with D tentatively TRBD1 (6 bases). This CDR3 has 14 amino acids. The germline V gene has CDR1 SEHNR and CDR2 FQNEAQ (reference sequence). The V gene lost 3 bases and the J gene lost 4 bases, with 12 bases spanning the gap. CDR3 loop: CASSLGGLSTEAFF. CDR3 bases: TGTGCCAGCAGCTTGGGGGGGCTGAGCACTGAAGCTTTCTTT. The full variable domain, in which reference TRBV7-9 and TRBJ1-1 provide the parts outside the CDR3, is DTGVSQNPRHKITKRGQNVTFRCDPISEHNRLYWYRQTLGQGPEFLTYFQNEAQLEKSRLLSDRFSAERPKGSFSTLEIQRTEQGDSAMYLCASSLGGLSTEAFFGQGTRLTVV.

The chain links TRBV2 to TRBJ2-3, with 8 bases lining up with TRBD1. Germline-derived CDR1 and CDR2 are SNHLY and FYNNEI. The junction had 13 bases not matched to a gene; V was cut back by 4 bases and J by 4 bases. The length of the CDR3 is 17 residues. The CDR3 sequence: CASSANRGSLSADTQYF. The CDR3 DNA is TGTGCCAGCAGTGCGAACAGGGGGTCCCTCTCGGCAGATACGCAGTATTTT. The variable domain in full, completed from reference TRBV2 and TRBJ2-3, reads EPEVTQTPSHQVTQMGQEVILRCVPISNHLYFYWYRQILGQKVEFLVSFYNNEISEKSEIFDDQFSVERPDGSNFTLKIRSTKLEDSAMYFCASSANRGSLSADTQYFGPGTRLTVL.

This sequence joins TRBV19 and TRBJ2-2, with TRBD2 identical over 13 bases. Per the germline V gene, CDR1 is LNHDA and CDR2 is SQIVND (reference sequence). With V trimmed by 6 bases and J by 6 bases, 10 bases remained unmatched. This CDR3 has 17 residues. The CDR3 DNA reads TGTGCCAGTAGAAGCGACCTGGGACTAGCGGGATCCGGGGAGCTGTTTTTT. Its translation: CASRSDLGLAGSGELFF.

This clone showed up just a few times. J is TRBJ1-2 and V is TRBV4-1; D is ambiguous. Trimming took off 0 bases at V and 1 base at J, with 3 bases between the two ends. CDR1 and CDR2 from the germline V gene are MGHRA and YSYEKL. This CDR3 comprises 13 residues. The CDR3 DNA sequence: TGCGCCAGCAGCCAAGACAATAACTATGGCTACACCTTC. Amino acids: CASSQDNNYGYTF.

The CDR3 DNA reads TGTGCCAGCAGCTTAGGATTGCAGCGGGAGGCAGCCAAAAACATTCAGTACTTC. Translating it yields CASSLGLQREAAKNIQYF. The chain links TRBV11-3 to TRBJ2-4, with TRBD2 matching 9 bases. This CDR3 has 18 amino acids. Germline V gives CDR1 SGHNT, CDR2 YENEEA. Germline trimming cut 1 base from V and 0 bases from J; bases unmatched to any gene: 7.

The genes are TRBV9 and TRBJ2-4; 8 bases match TRBD2. Germline CDR1 and CDR2: SGDLS and YYNGEE. This CDR3 is 18 amino acids long. The V gene end was trimmed by 2 bases and the J gene end by 3 bases; junction bases not matched to a gene: 13. For the CDR3, the DNA is TGTGCCAGCAGCGTCCAACCCCAGCGGGAGTCGGTCAAAAACATTCAGTACTTC. This codes for CASSVQPQRESVKNIQYF.

This chain links TRBV3-1 (or the pseudogene TRBV3-2) with TRBJ2-3, with 7 bases aligning to TRBD2. With 1 base clipped from V and 0 bases from J, the junction kept 4 bases outside the gene matches. In germline, CDR1 is LGHDT, CDR2 YNNKEL (reference sequence). The CDR3 consists of 16 residues. This CDR3 is CASSQVGGISTDTQYF. CDR3 coding DNA: TGTGCCAGCAGCCAAGTGGGGGGGATTAGCACAGATACGCAGTATTTT.

The CDR3 reads CAWRPQGIEAFF. Written as DNA, the CDR3 is TGTGCCTGGAGACCACAGGGGATTGAAGCTTTCTTT. V and J are TRBV30 and TRBJ1-1, with TRBD1 matching 7 bases. Germline CDR1 is GTSNPN and CDR2 is SVGIG (reference sequence). V lost 3 bases, J lost 7 bases, and 5 bases stayed unmatched. There are 12 residues in the CDR3.

The chain joins TRBV19 to TRBJ1-2; perhaps TRBD1 as D (6 bases). The V and J ends lost 1 base and 11 bases respectively, with 11 bases between them. The germline CDR1 and CDR2 sequences are LNHDA and SQIVND (reference sequence). The CDR3 length is 12 residues. For the CDR3, the DNA is TGTGCCAGTAGTATAGGGCAGGGGACGTACACCTTC. Translation gives CASSIGQGTYTF.

This clone was seen only a few times. The chain links TRBV7-9 to TRBJ2-7; the D gene is possibly TRBD1 (6 bases). V was trimmed by 4 bases and J by 4 bases, leaving 8 bases between them. Germline V gene data show CDR1 as SEHNR and CDR2 as FQNEAQ (reference sequence). There are 12 residues in the CDR3. CDR3 in amino acids: CASSSQGYEQYF. CDR3 coding DNA: TGTGCCAGCAGCTCACAGGGTTACGAGCAGTACTTC.

The chain couples TRBV7-9 to TRBJ1-1; 7 bases fit TRBD1. The CDR3 covers 15 residues. Germline V gives CDR1 SEHNR, CDR2 FQNEAQ (reference sequence). Germline trimming cut 1 base from V and 4 bases from J; bases unmatched to any gene: 6. DNA for the CDR3: TGTGCCAGCAGCTTAGGGACAGGAGATGCCACTGAAGCTTTCTTT. Protein: CASSLGTGDATEAFF.

The V and J genes are TRBV19 and TRBJ1-2; D remains ambiguous. Germline V gene sequence: CDR1 LNHDA, CDR2 SQIVND (reference sequence). V lost 4 bases and J lost 0, with 18 bases in between. The CDR3 runs to 17 residues. This CDR3 reads CASSKEFVWISNYGYTF. CDR3 nucleotide sequence: TGTGCCAGTAGTAAAGAGTTTGTGTGGATCTCTAACTATGGCTACACCTTC.

This rearrangement joins TRBV30 to TRBJ2-1; the match to TRBD2 covers 8 bases. Unmatched junction bases numbered 4, after V lost 4 bases and J lost 2 bases. Germline values: CDR1 GTSNPN, CDR2 SVGIG (reference sequence). This CDR3 region has 14 residues. The CDR3: CAWTVTSAYNEQFF. DNA of the CDR3: TGTGCCTGGACCGTGACTAGCGCCTACAATGAGCAGTTCTTC.

This chain connects TRBV19 to TRBJ2-5, with D uncertain. The CDR3 consists of 15 residues. V gave up 0 bases and J gave up 5 bases, with 13 bases separating them. Per germline, CDR1 LNHDA and CDR2 SQIVND (reference sequence). The CDR3 spells CASSIDFRAPETQYF. The CDR3 DNA is TGTGCCAGTAGTATAGATTTTCGGGCCCCCGAGACCCAGTACTTC.

The genes are TRBV7-2 and TRBJ1-3, with unresolved D. V lost 5 bases to trimming and J lost 10 bases, with 12 bases between them. The germline gives CDR1 SGHTA, CDR2 FQGNSA. There are 12 residues in the CDR3. The CDR3 nucleotides read TGTGCCAGCAGCCCCCCCTCTGAGACCATATATTTT. Translated: CASSPPSETIYF.

The chain couples TRBV5-6 to TRBJ1-2; D unresolved. The CDR3 runs 13 residues. The germline CDR1 and CDR2 sequences are SGHDT and YYEEEE. The V and J ends lost 5 bases and 0 bases respectively, with 8 bases between them. The CDR3 nucleotides are TGTGCCAGCAGGTGGAGTCCTAACTATGGCTACACCTTC. It is translated as CASRWSPNYGYTF.

V usage is TRBV30 and J usage is TRBJ1-1; D remains unclear. The germline V gene encodes CDR1 GTSNPN and CDR2 SVGIG (reference sequence). The CDR3 extends over 12 amino acids. Trimming removed 0 bases from V and 3 bases from J, with 5 bases in between. CDR3 DNA sequence: TGTGCCTGGAGTGTAGTGGACACTGAAGCTTTCTTT. Amino acids: CAWSVVDTEAFF.

This chain uses TRBV21-1 with TRBJ2-1. TRBV21-1 is labeled a pseudogene. CDR3 length: 14 residues. This CDR3 is CAVIGCSSYNEQFF. CDR3 in DNA: TGTGCCGTCATAGGGTGTAGCTCCTACAATGAGCAGTTCTTC.

The CDR3 bases are TGTGCCAGCAGCCCCCAGACTAGCGGGGGTTACAATGAGCAGTTCTTC. Protein product: CASSPQTSGGYNEQFF. The rearrangement uses TRBV5-6 and TRBJ2-1, with 12 bases lining up with TRBD2. Trimming took 4 bases from V and 4 from J; bases not matched to a gene: 6. This CDR3 region has 16 residues. Per the germline V gene, CDR1 is SGHDT and CDR2 is YYEEEE. The full variable domain, with the rest looked up from reference TRBV5-6 and TRBJ2-1, is DAGVTQSPTHLIKTRGQQVTLRCSPKSGHDTVSWYQQALGQGPQFIFQYYEEEERQRGNFPDRFSGHQFPNYSSELNVNALLLGDSALYLCASSPQTSGGYNEQFFGPGTRLTVL.